This entry is about one T cell receptor beta chain. Its antigen remains unknown. These data are taken from a study of shared clonotypes between healthy human individuals. The method was immunoSEQ multiplex PCR; TCRdb's version includes in-frame clones alone and lacks a portion of them. Of 2 million to 2.5 million clones detected, 90% to 97% appear once; the ten largest clones hold approximately 0.13%. This CDR3 comprises 14 residues. After removal of 0 bases from V and 2 bases from J, the junction contained 1 base not matched to a gene. Per germline, CDR1 SGHNT and CDR2 YYREEE (reference sequence). Study results and caveats: Expectations were that clonotype sharing among donors would be affected by sequencing depth. A generally larger estimated richness was seen in naive subsets than in memory subsets.

All the donors were Caucasian adults who lived in Nashville, Tennessee. Researchers partitioned CD4+ cells into CD45RA+ naive and CD45RA-negative memory subsets. The sequence was collected from a man aged 18 to 29 in good health. The genes are TRBV5-4 and TRBJ2-5; 7 nucleotides align to TRBD1. Sequences were obtained from naive CD4+ T cells sorted from blood. The subset: CD45RA+ positively selected. The CDR3 here is CASSLARGQETQYF. As DNA, the CDR3 is TGTGCCAGCAGCTTGGCCAGGGGGCAAGAGACCCAGTACTTC.